This T cell receptor (beta chain) was profiled in a study of beta chain features in type 1 diabetes. Study-level background: The patient and healthy donor groups were comparable for age, gender and cell yields. Sorted cells examined across all samples numbered about 110,000,000.

V lost 5 bases, J lost 5 bases, and 15 bases lay in between. CDR1 is GTSNPN and CDR2 is SVGIG in the germline V gene (reference sequence). CDR3 length: 14 residues. cDNA synthesis used the whole RNA isolate, giving expressed TCRB sequences. Some clones are missing from TCRdb's copy, which holds only in-frame ones; the method was immunoSEQ multiplex PCR. The table lists around 320,000 clones, 14% of them singletons, with under 8.5% in the top ten. This clone was found a few times. Sequences were obtained from central memory CD4+ T cells from blood. The V gene is TRBV30, the J gene TRBJ2-2; D is perhaps TRBD1 (6 bases). This sequence originates from a man aged 25 to 40 in good health. CDR3 sequence: CAWRGQLGTGELFF. CDR3 DNA sequence: TGTGCCTGGCGAGGACAGCTCGGGACCGGGGAGCTGTTTTTT.